Below, 16 T cell receptor beta chains from the same sample are listed, as sequenced in a study of monozygotic twins with inflammatory bowel disease. TCRdb re-called the 5' RACE reads; one entry per CDR3 protein, DNA not given. Across some 90,000 distinct CDR3 sequences, the top ten clones capture just under 7.5% of the sample. Specimen: blood. These TCRs come from a human donor with ulcerative colitis or Crohn's disease, or a healthy co-twin of an affected twin (not recorded which).

J is TRBJ2-1 and V is TRBV6-1; the D call of TRBD2 rests on TCRdb alone, since no DNA is present to check it. The CDR3 length is 17 residues. Per germline, CDR1 MNHNS and CDR2 SASEGT. This CDR3 is CASSEGRGLGSYNEQFF.

The CDR3: CASSGTGQSNEKLFF. The chain links TRBV9 to TRBJ1-4; TCRdb outputs TRBD1, but without DNA this stays unchecked. The CDR3 has 15 amino acids. Germline assignment: CDR1 SGDLS and CDR2 YYNGEE.

V and J are TRBV20-1 and TRBJ1-1; the D call of TRBD1 rests on TCRdb alone, since no DNA is present to check it. This CDR3 spans 15 amino acids. CDR1 is DFQATT and CDR2 is SNEGSKA in the germline V gene (reference sequence). The CDR3 sequence: CSARGGTGEHTEAFF.

The V gene is TRBV7-8, the J gene TRBJ2-7; the TRBD2 assignment by TCRdb is unverifiable without DNA. CDR1 is SGHVS, CDR2 FQNEAQ, per germline. The length of the CDR3 is 16 residues. CDR3 sequence: CASSSRALAGSWEQYF.

This rearrangement joins TRBV5-1 to TRBJ1-5; TCRdb's D call, TRBD1, is unchecked because there is no DNA. The CDR3 is 14 amino acids. Germline-derived CDR1 and CDR2 are SGHRS and YFSETQ. The CDR3 region is CASSLEGLDQPQHF. Using reference TRBV5-1 and TRBJ1-5 for the parts outside the CDR3, the full variable domain is KAGVTQTPRYLIKTRGQQVTLSCSPISGHRSVSWYQQTPGQGLQFLFEYFSETQRNKGNFPGRFSGRQFSNSRSEMNVSTLELGDSALYLCASSLEGLDQPQHFGDGTRLSIL.

The V and J genes are TRBV6-5 and TRBJ1-2. The V gene's germline CDR1 is MNHEY and CDR2 SVGAGI. CDR3 length equals 14 residues. CDR3 sequence reads: CASSYSISVYGYTF.

The chain is built from TRBV2 and TRBJ2-5; there is no DNA to check the TCRdb D call of TRBD2. This CDR3 is built from 15 residues. Germline CDR1 and CDR2: SNHLY and FYNNEI. The CDR3 region is CASSGTSGKKETQYF.

The chain links TRBV3-1 to TRBJ2-7. The germline CDR1 and CDR2 sequences are LGHDT and YNNKEL (reference sequence). The CDR3 totals 12 residues. CDR3: CASSQASYEQYF.

CDR3 in amino acids: CASSEASAGYNEQFF. V is TRBV6-1 and J is TRBJ2-1; TCRdb gives TRBD2 as the D gene, but with no DNA this cannot be confirmed. Germline V gives CDR1 MNHNS, CDR2 SASEGT. The CDR3 covers 15 residues.

This rearrangement joins TRBV10-3 to TRBJ2-7; lacking DNA, the TRBD1 call made by TCRdb goes unchecked. This CDR3 region has 14 residues. Germline V CDR1 and CDR2: ENHRY, SYGVKD. CDR3 sequence: CAITSGTGIYEQYF.

The chain links TRBV5-4 to TRBJ1-1. CDR1 and CDR2 from the germline V gene are SGHNT and YYREEE (reference sequence). This CDR3 contains 13 residues. CDR3 in amino acids: CASSPSHNTEAFF.

CDR3 in amino acids: CASSSTRQHNRGWNTEAFF. The chain recombines TRBV6-5 with TRBJ1-1; the TCRdb D gene call, TRBD1, has no DNA to confirm it. This CDR3 is 19 amino acids long. The germline CDR1 and CDR2 sequences are MNHEY and SVGAGI.

This chain connects TRBV7-2 to TRBJ2-3; TCRdb reports TRBD2, a call that lacks DNA to check it against. CDR3 length: 16 amino acids. Germline V gene lookup returns CDR1 SGHTA and CDR2 FQGNSA. CDR3 loop: CASSYLAGLRTDTQYF.

The chain combines TRBV12-3 or TRBV12-4 with TRBJ2-7; the D call from TCRdb, TRBD1, cannot be confirmed without DNA. This CDR3 is built from 14 residues. Here the CDR3 reads CASTMTGPNYEQYF.

This chain links TRBV15 with TRBJ1-6. Per the germline V gene, CDR1 is LNHNV and CDR2 is YYDKDF (reference sequence). CDR3 length equals 14 residues. The CDR3 protein is CATSLNRMKSPLHF.

The chain uses TRBV12-3 or TRBV12-4 and TRBJ1-5; the D gene TCRdb calls, TRBD1, cannot be checked with no DNA. CDR3 length equals 14 residues. This CDR3 is CASSWNRGNQPQHF.